This entry describes one T cell receptor beta chain. This clonotype was counted many times. It has no known antigen specificity. It has no much larger one-base neighbor in the sample; base qualities were not kept. From the cysteine through the phenylalanine, the CDR3 covers 17 amino acids. The CDR3 DNA has 51 bases and is translated from base 1. In the germline V gene, CDR1 corresponds to KGHDR and CDR2 to SFDVKD. V is cut back by 2 bases and J by 9 bases, with 12 bases in the junction unmatched. These data belong to a study of low-dose radiotherapy and immunotherapy resistance in tumors (dated by TCRdb to the early 2020s). Some background on the complete study: Patients in Cohort 1 were given 0.5 Gy per fraction every 2 weeks, and the prescribed total PTV dose was 6.5 Gy. Patients in Cohort 2 were given 1 Gy per fraction every two weeks, for a total of 13 Gy across 26 weeks. Nivolumab was administered intravenously as a 240 mg flat dose every two weeks, and ipilimumab was administered intravenously at 1 mg/kg every six weeks. Every two weeks, patients got intravenous cyclophosphamide at 200 mg/m2, given one day ahead of each radiation and immunotherapy administration. Aspirin 300 mg was taken orally once daily by patients for four cycles, starting on cycle 1 day 1. No randomization into treatment groups was done for the people taking part in the trial. The translational analysis covered eight patients: three from the first dose cohort and the first five from the second dose cohort.

The label giving this sample's time point can be read as: before trial treatment. Donors were enrolled in RACIN, a single-arm phase I dose-escalation trial in which nivolumab, ipilimumab, aspirin, low-dose cyclophosphamide and low-dose radiotherapy were combined. Eligible patients had advanced, TIL-negative solid tumors. Data came from an Illumina HiSeq 2500. To make first-strand cDNA, Superscript III was used along with a set of TRAV- and TRBV-specific primers so that both the TCRalpha and TCRbeta chains were covered. TCRs were amplified with Phusion for 20 to 25 PCR cycles, with a constant-region primer paired with the adapter attached to the V primers. Isolated mRNA was amplified with the MessageAmp II aRNA Amplification Kit, using an approximately 17-hour in vitro transcription at 37°C. mRNA for TCR sequencing was isolated with the Dynabeads mRNA DIRECT Purification Kit. A second approximately 25-cycle Phusion PCR added indexed Illumina adapters, and products were purified with AMPure XP beads. Regarding the original processing steps: Custom Perl scripts pooled TCR sequences encoding the same protein, removed out-of-frame sequences and computed each clonotype's abundance. Any TCR sequence supported by only a single read was excluded from analysis. Repertoire metrics included Shannon entropy, Gini index, clonality, richness, and frequency of TCRs shared between repertoires. Using fastp trimming at Q25 and MiXCR clonotype assembly, TCRdb reanalyzed the public sequencing data and kept in-frame beta chains. Each entry merges the rows of one CDR3 protein and shows their most common DNA and genes. These V and J calls derive from TCRdb rather than the authors' analysis. Here the sample has about 60,000 distinct CDR3 sequences; under 30% occur a single time. The ten largest clones take up about 6% of the sample.

The clonotype originates from a male donor with prostate cancer. The chain is assembled from TRBV24-1 and TRBJ2-1, with 10 bases in between that match TRBD2. The sample here was PBMCs, taken before treatment. The CDR3 protein sequence reads: CATSDSGTSVSKGEQFF. DNA sequence: TGTGCCACCAGTGATTCTGGGACTAGCGTATCTAAGGGTGAGCAGTTCTTC.